This is a list of T cell receptor beta chains from one sample in a study of T cells in Graves' hyperthyroidism and ophthalmopathy. TCRdb re-derived calls from the multiplex PCR reads in MiXCR, one entry per CDR3 protein. The repertoire holds roughly 350,000 distinct CDR3 sequences, with approximately 14% as singletons. Sequenced sample: blood. These receptors came from a woman in her thirties or forties with Graves' ophthalmopathy. CDR3s include the opening cysteine and the closing phenylalanine or tryptophan. The D gene is left open where the match is weak. The listing skips clone size in some rows; elsewhere it reads once, few, many or a size class.

J: TRBJ2-3; D: NA; size: once; V: TRBV25-1; DNA: TGTGCCAGCAGTGTCCCCCCAGCGAGCCATAAATCGGTTGGTACGCAGTATTTT; CDR3: CASSVPPASHKSVGTQYF
J: TRBJ2-1; D: NA; size: many; V: TRBV5-1; DNA: TGCGCCAGCAGATTTAGCTCCTACAATGAGCAGTTCTTC; CDR3: CASRFSSYNEQFF
J: TRBJ2-5; D: TRBD2; size: NA; V: TRBV19; DNA: TGTGCCAGTAGTGCACGCCACGTAATGACTAGCGGAGAGGAGACCCAGTACTTC; CDR3: CASSARHVMTSGEETQYF
J: TRBJ1-5; D: NA; size: many; V: TRBV2; DNA: TGTGCCAGCAGTGATGGCGGGTTTTCTATCAATCAGCCCCAGCATTTT; CDR3: CASSDGGFSINQPQHF
J: TRBJ1-2; D: NA; size: NA; V: TRBV5-8; DNA: TGTGCCAGCAGTACGGGACGCCTCGTGAGCTATGGCTACACCTTC; CDR3: CASSTGRLVSYGYTF
J: TRBJ2-7; D: TRBD1; size: many; V: TRBV28; DNA: TGTGCCAGCAGTCTCCCCTGGGACAGTTCCTACGAGCAGTACTTC; CDR3: CASSLPWDSSYEQYF
J: TRBJ2-3; D: NA; size: NA; V: TRBV6-2/TRBV6-3; DNA: TGCGCCAGCAGTCCGCGGCAGGATACGCAGTATTTT; CDR3: CASSPRQDTQYF
J: TRBJ2-3; D: TRBD2; size: many; V: TRBV6-1; DNA: TGTGCCAGCAGGAGACTAGCTGCAGATACGCAGTATTTT; CDR3: CASRRLAADTQYF
J: TRBJ2-1; D: NA; size: few; V: TRBV15; DNA: TGTGCCACCGGCAGGTGGGATGAGCAGTTCTTC; CDR3: CATGRWDEQFF
J: TRBJ2-7; D: TRBD2; size: many; V: TRBV7-9; DNA: TGTGCCAGCAGGGGACTAGCGAATCTGGGCGAGCAGTACTTC; CDR3: CASRGLANLGEQYF
J: TRBJ1-1; D: NA; size: NA; V: TRBV4-2; DNA: TGTGCCAGCAGCCACCTATTGGACGGAGGAGCTTTCTTT; CDR3: CASSHLLDGGAFF
J: TRBJ1-2; D: TRBD1; size: NA; V: TRBV18; DNA: TGTGCCAGCTCCCCCGCCGGGACAGGTAATGGCTACACCTTC; CDR3: CASSPAGTGNGYTF
J: TRBJ1-4; D: NA; size: many; V: TRBV20-1; DNA: TGCAGTGCTCGCCCAGGGAAAGCTAGGGAACTGTTTTTT; CDR3: CSARPGKARELFF
J: TRBJ2-7; D: NA; size: NA; V: TRBV6-1; DNA: TGTGCCAGCAACGGACAGTCCTACGAGCAGTACTTC; CDR3: CASNGQSYEQYF
J: TRBJ2-1; D: NA; size: NA; V: TRBV6-1; DNA: TGTGCCAGCAGACCACCCGGTTACAATGAGCAGTTCTTC; CDR3: CASRPPGYNEQFF
J: TRBJ2-1; D: NA; size: many; V: TRBV15; DNA: TGTGCCACCAGCAGCTTCCCGGGCTATGAGCAGTTCTTC; CDR3: CATSSFPGYEQFF
J: TRBJ1-1; D: NA; size: many; V: TRBV11-3; DNA: TGTGCCAGCAGCTTACTGGGTTCGCAGAACACTGAAGCTTTCTTT; CDR3: CASSLLGSQNTEAFF
J: TRBJ1-2; D: TRBD1; size: NA; V: TRBV29-1; DNA: TGCAGCGGACAGGGGGCAAATGGCTACACCTTC; CDR3: CSGQGANGYTF
J: TRBJ2-5; D: NA; size: few; V: TRBV7-9; DNA: TGTGCCAGCAGCTTAGCGGTACAGGAGCAAGAGACCCAGTACTTC; CDR3: CASSLAVQEQETQYF
J: TRBJ2-3; D: TRBD2; size: few; V: TRBV20-1; DNA: TGCAGTGCATGGGCGGGGGGCACAGATACGCAGTATTTT; CDR3: CSAWAGGTDTQYF
J: TRBJ2-3; D: TRBD2; size: many; V: TRBV5-1; DNA: TGCGCCAGCAGCTCATTAGGGTTAGCGGGGGGGACAGATACGCAGTATTTT; CDR3: CASSSLGLAGGTDTQYF
J: TRBJ2-3; D: TRBD2; size: many; V: TRBV24-1; DNA: TGTGCCAACCAACCCGGACTAGCGGATTACACAGATACGCAGTATTTT; CDR3: CANQPGLADYTDTQYF
J: TRBJ1-2; D: NA; size: NA; V: TRBV5-1; DNA: TGCGCCAGCAGCGCACAACAGAGGCCGCGGGCCAGCTATGGCTACACCTTC; CDR3: CASSAQQRPRASYGYTF